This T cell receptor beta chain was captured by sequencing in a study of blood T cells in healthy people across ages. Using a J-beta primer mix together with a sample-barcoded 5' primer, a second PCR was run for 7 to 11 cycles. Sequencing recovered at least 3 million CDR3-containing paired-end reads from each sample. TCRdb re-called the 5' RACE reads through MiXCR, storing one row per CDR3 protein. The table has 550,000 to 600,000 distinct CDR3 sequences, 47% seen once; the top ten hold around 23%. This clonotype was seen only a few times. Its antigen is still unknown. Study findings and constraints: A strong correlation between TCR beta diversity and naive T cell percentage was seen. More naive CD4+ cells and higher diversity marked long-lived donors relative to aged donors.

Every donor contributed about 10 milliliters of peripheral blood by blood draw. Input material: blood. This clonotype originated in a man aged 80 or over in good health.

The CDR3 DNA is TGTGCCAGCAGTTTCCCCGACAGGGGGTATGAGCAGTTCTTC. Amino acid sequence: CASSFPDRGYEQFF. The rearrangement joins TRBV12-3 or TRBV12-4 to TRBJ2-1; 9 bases align to TRBD1. J lost 8 bases, V lost 3 bases, and 5 bases had no gene match. This CDR3 has 14 residues.